This TCR beta chain comes out of a study of beta chain features in type 1 diabetes. Study as a whole: Comparable age, gender and cell yields were observed in patients relative to healthy donors. Study-wide results and limits: Type 1 diabetes patients had TCRB CDR3s that were shorter (moderately but significantly so) in all four CD4+ subsets.

Every isolated RNA sample was fully reverse transcribed, so sequencing captured expressed TCRB transcripts. Clones were sequenced by immunoSEQ multiplex PCR, and TCRdb holds only the in-frame ones, with some missing. The sample has about 370,000 clones, over 8.5% seen once. Looked up from germline, CDR1 is KGHSH and CDR2 is LQKENI. The V end was cut by 2 bases, the J end by 8 bases, with 18 bases between. The length of the CDR3 is 15 residues. As concerns this clone: Its antigen remains unidentified.

This TCR came from a man younger than 45 with type 1 diabetes. The chain links TRBV18 to TRBJ1-2; perhaps TRBD1 as D (5 bases). The specimen sequenced was central memory CD4+ T cells from blood. The CDR3 is CASSPEGRSMGGYTF. In nucleotides, the CDR3 is TGTGCCAGCTCACCAGAGGGGAGGAGTATGGGAGGCTACACCTTC. The variable domain in full, with the rest retrieved from reference TRBV18 and TRBJ1-2, is NAGVMQNPRHLVRRRGQEARLRCSPMKGHSHVYWYRQLPEEGLKFMVYLQKENIIDESGMPKERFSAEFPKEGPSILRIQQVVRGDSAAYFCASSPEGRSMGGYTFGSGTRLTVV.